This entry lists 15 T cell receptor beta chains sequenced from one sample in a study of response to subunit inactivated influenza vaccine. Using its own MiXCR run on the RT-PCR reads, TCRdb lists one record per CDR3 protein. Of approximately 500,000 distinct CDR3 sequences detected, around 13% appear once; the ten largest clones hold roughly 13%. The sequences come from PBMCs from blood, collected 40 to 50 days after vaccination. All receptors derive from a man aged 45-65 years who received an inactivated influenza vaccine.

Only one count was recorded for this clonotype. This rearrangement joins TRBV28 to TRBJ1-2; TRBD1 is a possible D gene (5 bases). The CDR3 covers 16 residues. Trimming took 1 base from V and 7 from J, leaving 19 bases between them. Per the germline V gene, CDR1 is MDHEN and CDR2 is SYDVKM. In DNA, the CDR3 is TGTGCCAGCAGTTTATTAGCCCGAGGGGATGGGGTTGGCTACACCTTC. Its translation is CASSLLARGDGVGYTF.

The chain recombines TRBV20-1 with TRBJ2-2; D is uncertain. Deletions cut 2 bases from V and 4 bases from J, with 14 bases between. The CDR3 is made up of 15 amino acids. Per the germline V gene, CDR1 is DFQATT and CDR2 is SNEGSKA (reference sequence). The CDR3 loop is CSARRLAPGTGELFF. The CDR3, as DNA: TGCAGTGCTAGACGACTGGCGCCGGGCACCGGGGAGCTGTTTTTT.

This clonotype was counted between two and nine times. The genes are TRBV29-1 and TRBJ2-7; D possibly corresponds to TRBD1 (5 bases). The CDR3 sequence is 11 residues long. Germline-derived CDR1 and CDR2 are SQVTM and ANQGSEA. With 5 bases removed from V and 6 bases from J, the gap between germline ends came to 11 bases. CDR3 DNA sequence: TGCAGCGTTAATCAGGGTTCCGAGCAGTACTTC. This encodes CSVNQGSEQYF.

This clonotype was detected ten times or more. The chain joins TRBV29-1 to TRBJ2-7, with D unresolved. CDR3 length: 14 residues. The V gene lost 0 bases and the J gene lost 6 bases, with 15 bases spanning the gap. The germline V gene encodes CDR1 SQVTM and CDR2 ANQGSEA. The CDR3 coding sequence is TGCAGCGTTGAAGATATGGGGTTGAGAGGCGAGCAGTACTTC. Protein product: CSVEDMGLRGEQYF.

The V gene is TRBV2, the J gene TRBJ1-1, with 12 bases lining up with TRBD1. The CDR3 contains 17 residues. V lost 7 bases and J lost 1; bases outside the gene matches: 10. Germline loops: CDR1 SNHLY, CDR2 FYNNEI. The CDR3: CASNPGQGAPGNTEAFF. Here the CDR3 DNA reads TGTGCCAGCAACCCGGGACAGGGGGCGCCGGGGAACACTGAAGCTTTCTTT.

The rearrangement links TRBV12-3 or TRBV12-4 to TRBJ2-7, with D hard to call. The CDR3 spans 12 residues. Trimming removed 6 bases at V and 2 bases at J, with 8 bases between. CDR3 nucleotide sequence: TGTGCCAGCAGCAACCCCACCTACGAGCAGTACTTC. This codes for CASSNPTYEQYF.

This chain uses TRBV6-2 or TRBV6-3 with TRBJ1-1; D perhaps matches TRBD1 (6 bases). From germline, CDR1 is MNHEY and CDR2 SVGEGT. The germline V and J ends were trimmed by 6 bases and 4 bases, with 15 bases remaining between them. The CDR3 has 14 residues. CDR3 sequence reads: CASSLTGSRTEAFF. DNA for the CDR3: TGTGCCAGCAGCCTCACAGGGTCGCGCACTGAAGCTTTCTTT.

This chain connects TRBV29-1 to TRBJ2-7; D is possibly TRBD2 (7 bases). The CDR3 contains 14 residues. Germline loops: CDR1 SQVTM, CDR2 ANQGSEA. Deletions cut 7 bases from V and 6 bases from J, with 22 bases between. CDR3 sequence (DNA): TGCAGCGCCGGGGAGGGGGGACCGACCTCCGAGCAGTACTTC. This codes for CSAGEGGPTSEQYF.

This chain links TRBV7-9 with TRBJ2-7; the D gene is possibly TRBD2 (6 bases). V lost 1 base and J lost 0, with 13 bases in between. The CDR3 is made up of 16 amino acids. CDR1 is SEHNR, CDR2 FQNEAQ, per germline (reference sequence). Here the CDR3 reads CASSLGSLGGSYEQYF. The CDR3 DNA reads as TGTGCCAGCAGCTTAGGATCCCTGGGAGGCTCCTACGAGCAGTACTTC. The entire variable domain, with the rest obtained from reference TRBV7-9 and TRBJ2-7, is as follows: DTGVSQNPRHKITKRGQNVTFRCDPISEHNRLYWYRQTLGQGPEFLTYFQNEAQLEKSRLLSDRFSAERPKGSFSTLEIQRTEQGDSAMYLCASSLGSLGGSYEQYFGPGTRLTVT.

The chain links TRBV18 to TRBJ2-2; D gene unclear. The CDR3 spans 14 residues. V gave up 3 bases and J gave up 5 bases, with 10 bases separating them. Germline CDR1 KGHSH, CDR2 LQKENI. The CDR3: CASSPPSRTGELFF. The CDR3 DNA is TGTGCCAGCTCACCTCCTTCTCGAACCGGGGAGCTGTTTTTT.

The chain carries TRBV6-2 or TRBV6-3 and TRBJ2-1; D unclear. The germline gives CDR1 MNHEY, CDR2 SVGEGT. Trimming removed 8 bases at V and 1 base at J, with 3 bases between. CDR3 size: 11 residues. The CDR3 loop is CASYSYNEQFF. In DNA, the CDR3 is TGTGCCAGCTATTCCTACAATGAGCAGTTCTTC.

DNA for the CDR3: TGCAGTGTTCAAGGACTAGCGAGTTTCGCCCAGTACTTC. It codes for CSVQGLASFAQYF. V usage is TRBV20-1 and J usage is TRBJ2-5, with 9 bases identical to TRBD2. V dropped 7 bases and J dropped 9; count of bases not matched to a gene: 12. The germline gives CDR1 DFQATT, CDR2 SNEGSKA (reference sequence). This CDR3 is built from 13 residues.

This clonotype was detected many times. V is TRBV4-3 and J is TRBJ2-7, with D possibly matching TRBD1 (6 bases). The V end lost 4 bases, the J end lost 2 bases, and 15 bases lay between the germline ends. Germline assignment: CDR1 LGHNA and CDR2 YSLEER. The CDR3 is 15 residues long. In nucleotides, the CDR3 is TGCGCCAGCAGCCTCGCTACAGGGTTGCCCTACGAGCAGTACTTC. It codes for CASSLATGLPYEQYF.

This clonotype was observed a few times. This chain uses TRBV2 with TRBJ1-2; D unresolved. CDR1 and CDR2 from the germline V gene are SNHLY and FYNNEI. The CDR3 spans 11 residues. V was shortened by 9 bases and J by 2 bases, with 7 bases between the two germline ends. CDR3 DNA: TGTGCCAGTGGCAGAAACTATGGCTACACCTTC. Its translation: CASGRNYGYTF.

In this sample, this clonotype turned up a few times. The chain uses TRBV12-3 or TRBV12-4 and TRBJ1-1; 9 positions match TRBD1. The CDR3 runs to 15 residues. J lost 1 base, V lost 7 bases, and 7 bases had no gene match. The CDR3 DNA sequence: TGTGCCAGCACTAGGACAGGGGCAAGGAACACTGAAGCTTTCTTT. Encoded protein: CASTRTGARNTEAFF.